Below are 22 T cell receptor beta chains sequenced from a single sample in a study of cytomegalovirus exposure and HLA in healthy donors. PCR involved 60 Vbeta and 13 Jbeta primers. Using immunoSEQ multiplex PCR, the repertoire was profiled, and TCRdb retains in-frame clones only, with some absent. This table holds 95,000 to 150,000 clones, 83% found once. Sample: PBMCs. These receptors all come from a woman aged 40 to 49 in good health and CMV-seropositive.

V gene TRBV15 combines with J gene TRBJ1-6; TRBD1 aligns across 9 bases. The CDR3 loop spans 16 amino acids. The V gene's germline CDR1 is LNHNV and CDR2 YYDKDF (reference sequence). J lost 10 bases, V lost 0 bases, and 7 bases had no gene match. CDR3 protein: CATSRDRTGGASPLHF. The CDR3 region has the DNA TGTGCCACCAGCAGAGATAGAACAGGGGGCGCATCACCCCTCCACTTT.

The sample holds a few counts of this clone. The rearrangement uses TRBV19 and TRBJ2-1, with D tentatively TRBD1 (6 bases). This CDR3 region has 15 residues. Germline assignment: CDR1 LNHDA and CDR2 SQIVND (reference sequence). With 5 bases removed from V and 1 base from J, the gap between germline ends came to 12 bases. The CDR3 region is CASSPDRLSYNEQFF. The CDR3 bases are TGTGCCAGTAGTCCGGACAGACTTTCCTACAATGAGCAGTTCTTC.

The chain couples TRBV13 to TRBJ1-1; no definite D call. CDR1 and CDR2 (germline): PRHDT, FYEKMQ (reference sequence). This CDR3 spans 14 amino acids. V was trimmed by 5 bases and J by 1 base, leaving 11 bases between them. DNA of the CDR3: TGTGCCAGCAGCCCCGAAGGGAGGAACACTGAAGCTTTCTTT. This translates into CASSPEGRNTEAFF.

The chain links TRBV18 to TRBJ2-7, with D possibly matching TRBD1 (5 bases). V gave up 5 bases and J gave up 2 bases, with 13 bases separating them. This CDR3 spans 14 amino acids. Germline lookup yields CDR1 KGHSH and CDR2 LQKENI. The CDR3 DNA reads TGTGCCAGCTCAGACAGTCCGGGTGCCTACGAGCAGTACTTC. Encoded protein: CASSDSPGAYEQYF.

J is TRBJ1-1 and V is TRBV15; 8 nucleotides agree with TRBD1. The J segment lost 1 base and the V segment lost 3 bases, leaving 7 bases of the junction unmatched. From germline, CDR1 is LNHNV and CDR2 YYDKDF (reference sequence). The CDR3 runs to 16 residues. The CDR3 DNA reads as TGTGCCACCAGCAGGGCTAGACAGGGGAGGAACACTGAAGCTTTCTTT. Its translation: CATSRARQGRNTEAFF.

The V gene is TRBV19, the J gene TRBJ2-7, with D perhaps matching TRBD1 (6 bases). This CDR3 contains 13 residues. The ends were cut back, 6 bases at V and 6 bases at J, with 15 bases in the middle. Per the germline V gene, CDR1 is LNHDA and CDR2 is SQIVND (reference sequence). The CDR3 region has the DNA TGTGCCAGTAGGTTAACAGGGCAACTCGAGCAGTACTTC. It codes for CASRLTGQLEQYF. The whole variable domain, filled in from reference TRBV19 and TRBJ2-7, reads DGGITQSPKYLFRKEGQNVTLSCEQNLNHDAMYWYRQDPGQGLRLIYYSQIVNDFQKGDIAEGYSVSREKKESFPLTVTSAQKNPTAFYLCASRLTGQLEQYFGPGTRLTVT.

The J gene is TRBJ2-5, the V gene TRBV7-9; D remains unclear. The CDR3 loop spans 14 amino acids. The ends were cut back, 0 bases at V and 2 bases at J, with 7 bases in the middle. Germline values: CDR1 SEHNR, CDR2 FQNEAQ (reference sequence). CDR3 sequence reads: CASSLAGQQETQYF. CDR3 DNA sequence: TGTGCCAGCAGCTTAGCTGGCCAGCAAGAGACCCAGTACTTC.

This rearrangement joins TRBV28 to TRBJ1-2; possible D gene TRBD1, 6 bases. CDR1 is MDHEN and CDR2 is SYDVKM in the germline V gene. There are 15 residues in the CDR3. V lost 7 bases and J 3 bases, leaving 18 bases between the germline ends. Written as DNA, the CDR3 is TGTGCCAGCACCAATAGTGTTGGGGGCTACTATGGCTACACCTTC. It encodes CASTNSVGGYYGYTF.

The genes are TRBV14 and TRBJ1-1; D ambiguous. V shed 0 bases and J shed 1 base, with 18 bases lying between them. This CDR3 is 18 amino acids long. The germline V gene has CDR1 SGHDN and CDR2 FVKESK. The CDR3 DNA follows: TGTGCCAGCAGCCAAGATTGGCAGGTCTCTGTTGGGAACACTGAAGCTTTCTTT. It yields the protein CASSQDWQVSVGNTEAFF.

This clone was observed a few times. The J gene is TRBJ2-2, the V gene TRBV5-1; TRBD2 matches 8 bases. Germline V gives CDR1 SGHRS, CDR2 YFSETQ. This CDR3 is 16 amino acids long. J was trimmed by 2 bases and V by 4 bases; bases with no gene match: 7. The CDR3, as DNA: TGCGCCAGCAGCGGACCGGGGGGGCAAAACACCGGGGAGCTGTTTTTT. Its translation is CASSGPGGQNTGELFF. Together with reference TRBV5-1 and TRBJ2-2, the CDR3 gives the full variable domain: KAGVTQTPRYLIKTRGQQVTLSCSPISGHRSVSWYQQTPGQGLQFLFEYFSETQRNKGNFPGRFSGRQFSNSRSEMNVSTLELGDSALYLCASSGPGGQNTGELFFGEGSRLTVL.

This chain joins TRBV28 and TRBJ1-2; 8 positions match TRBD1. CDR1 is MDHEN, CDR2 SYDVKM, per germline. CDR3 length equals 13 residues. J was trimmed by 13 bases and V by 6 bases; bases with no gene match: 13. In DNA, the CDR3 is TGTGCCAGCAGCGGGACAGGCATCCCCCGGGGCACCTTC. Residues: CASSGTGIPRGTF.

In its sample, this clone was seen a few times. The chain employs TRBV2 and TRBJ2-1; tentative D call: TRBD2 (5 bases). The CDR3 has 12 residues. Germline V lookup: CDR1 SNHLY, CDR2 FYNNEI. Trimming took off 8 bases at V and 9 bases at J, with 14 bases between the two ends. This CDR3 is CASRGPGREQFF. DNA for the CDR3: TGTGCCAGCCGCGGGCCTGGCCGTGAGCAGTTCTTC.

The CDR3 reads CASSLSPSGSYEQYF. Written as DNA, the CDR3 is TGTGCCAGCAGCTTATCGCCCAGCGGGAGTTACGAGCAGTACTTC. This chain links TRBV7-9 with TRBJ2-7; 8 nucleotides line up with TRBD2. This CDR3 spans 15 amino acids. Trimming removed 2 bases from V and 4 bases from J; junction bases left unmatched: 7. CDR1 is SEHNR and CDR2 is FQNEAQ in the germline V gene (reference sequence).

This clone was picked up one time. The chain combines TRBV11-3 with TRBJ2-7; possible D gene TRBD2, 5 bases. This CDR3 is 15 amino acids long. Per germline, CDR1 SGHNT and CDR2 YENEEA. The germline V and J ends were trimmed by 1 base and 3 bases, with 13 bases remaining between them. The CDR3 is CASSLGGPDFYEQYF. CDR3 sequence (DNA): TGTGCCAGCAGCTTAGGCGGGCCCGACTTCTACGAGCAGTACTTC.

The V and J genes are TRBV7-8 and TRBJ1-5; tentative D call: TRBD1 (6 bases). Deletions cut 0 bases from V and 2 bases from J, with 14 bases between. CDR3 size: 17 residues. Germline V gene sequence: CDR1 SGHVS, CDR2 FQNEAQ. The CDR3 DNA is TGTGCCAGCAGCTTAGCGCGGGCAGGGGATGGCAATCAGCCCCAGCATTTT. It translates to CASSLARAGDGNQPQHF.

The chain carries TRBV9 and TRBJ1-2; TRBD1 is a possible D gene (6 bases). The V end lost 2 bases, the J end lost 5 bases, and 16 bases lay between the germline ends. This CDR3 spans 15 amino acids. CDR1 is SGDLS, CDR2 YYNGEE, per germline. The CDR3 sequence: CASSVGTGSEYGYTF. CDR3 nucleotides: TGTGCCAGCAGCGTCGGAACAGGGTCGGAGTATGGCTACACCTTC.

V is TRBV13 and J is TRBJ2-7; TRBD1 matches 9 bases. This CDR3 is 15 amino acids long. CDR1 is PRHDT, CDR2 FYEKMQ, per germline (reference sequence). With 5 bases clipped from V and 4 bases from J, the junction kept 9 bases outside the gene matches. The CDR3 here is CASSPPPGQGYEQYF. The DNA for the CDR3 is TGTGCCAGCAGCCCTCCACCGGGACAGGGTTACGAGCAGTACTTC. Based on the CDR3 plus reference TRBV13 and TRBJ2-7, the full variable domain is AAGVIQSPRHLIKEKRETATLKCYPIPRHDTVYWYQQGPGQDPQFLISFYEKMQSDKGSIPDRFSAQQFSDYHSELNMSSLELGDSALYFCASSPPPGQGYEQYFGPGTRLTVT.

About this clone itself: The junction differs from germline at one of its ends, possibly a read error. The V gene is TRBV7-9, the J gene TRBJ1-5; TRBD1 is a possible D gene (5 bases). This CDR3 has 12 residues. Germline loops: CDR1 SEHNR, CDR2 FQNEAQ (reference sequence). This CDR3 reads CSSTRGNQPQHF. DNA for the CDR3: TGTTCCAGCACCAGGGGCAATCAGCCCCAGCATTTT.

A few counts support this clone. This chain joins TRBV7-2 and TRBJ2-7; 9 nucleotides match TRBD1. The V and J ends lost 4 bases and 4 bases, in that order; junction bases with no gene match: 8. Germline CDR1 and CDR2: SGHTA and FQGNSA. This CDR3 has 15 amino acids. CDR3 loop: CASSSERDRAYEQYF. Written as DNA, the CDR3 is TGTGCCAGCAGCTCCGAGCGGGACAGGGCGTACGAGCAGTACTTC.

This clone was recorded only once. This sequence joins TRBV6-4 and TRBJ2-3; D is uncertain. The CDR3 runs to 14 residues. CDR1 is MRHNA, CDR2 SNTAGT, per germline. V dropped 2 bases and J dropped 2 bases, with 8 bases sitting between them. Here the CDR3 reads CASSDGEHTDTQYF. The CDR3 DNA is TGTGCCAGCAGTGACGGTGAGCACACAGATACGCAGTATTTT.

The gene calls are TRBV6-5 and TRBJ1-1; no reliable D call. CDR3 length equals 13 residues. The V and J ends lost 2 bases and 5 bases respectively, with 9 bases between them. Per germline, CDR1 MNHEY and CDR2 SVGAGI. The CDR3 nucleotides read TGTGCCAGCAGTTACGTAGGAGGGACTGAAGCTTTCTTT. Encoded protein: CASSYVGGTEAFF.

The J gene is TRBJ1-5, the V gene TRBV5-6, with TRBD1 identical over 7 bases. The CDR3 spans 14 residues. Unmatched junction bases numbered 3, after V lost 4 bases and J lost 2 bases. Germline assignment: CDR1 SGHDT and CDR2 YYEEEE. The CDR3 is CASSHGQGNQPQHF. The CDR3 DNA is TGTGCCAGCAGCCACGGACAGGGCAATCAGCCCCAGCATTTT.